A selection of T cell receptor beta chains follows, all from one sample in a study of blood T cell repertoires in COVID-19. TCRdb keeps only in-frame clones here, not all; method: immunoSEQ multiplex PCR. The table includes a few hundred thousand clones, approximately 82% detected once. Sequenced input: peripheral blood. These receptors all stem from a man aged 50 to 60 with active or convalescent COVID-19. Both conserved end residues are part of each CDR3. A D gene is named only where the DNA matches it firmly. Not every row has a clone size; where given, it reads once, few, many or a size class.

cdr3_aa: CASSLGTGNPKNTEAFF; j_call: TRBJ1-1; v_call: TRBV7-9; d_call: TRBD1; clone_size: -
cdr3_aa: CASSYSRLSSYNSPLHF; j_call: TRBJ1-6; v_call: TRBV6-2/TRBV6-3; d_call: -; clone_size: once
cdr3_aa: CASSAHREGEKLFF; j_call: TRBJ1-4; v_call: TRBV25-1; d_call: -; clone_size: -
cdr3_aa: CASSSPGGGLKQFF; j_call: TRBJ2-1; v_call: TRBV5-1; d_call: TRBD2; clone_size: -
cdr3_aa: CASSRTRGYNEQFF; j_call: TRBJ2-1; v_call: TRBV14; d_call: -; clone_size: few
cdr3_aa: CASSPARNTGELFF; j_call: TRBJ2-2; v_call: TRBV18; d_call: -; clone_size: -
cdr3_aa: CASGPSGYQETQYF; j_call: TRBJ2-5; v_call: TRBV12-5; d_call: -; clone_size: -
cdr3_aa: CATGLAGGPTDEQFF; j_call: TRBJ2-1; v_call: TRBV6-5; d_call: TRBD2; clone_size: -
cdr3_aa: CASSIGRGPYNEQFF; j_call: TRBJ2-1; v_call: TRBV19; d_call: -; clone_size: few
cdr3_aa: CASSMGRYSGNTIYF; j_call: TRBJ1-3; v_call: TRBV27; d_call: -; clone_size: -